Described below is a single TCR beta chain sequence and its context. The J segment lost 0 bases and the V segment lost 6 bases, leaving 7 bases of the junction unmatched. The CDR3 has 16 amino acids. From germline, CDR1 is SNHLY and CDR2 FYNNEI. TCRdb keeps only in-frame clones here, not all; method: immunoSEQ multiplex PCR. The data contain a few hundred thousand clones, 70% to 90% of them singletons. These data originate in a study of blood T cell repertoires in COVID-19. The chain is built from TRBV2 and TRBJ1-4; 7 bases agree with TRBD1. This receptor was taken from a woman in her forties with acute COVID-19. The specimen was PBMCs or T cells enriched from blood (not recorded which). The chain's CDR3 is CASRLMTGPTNEKLFF. DNA for the CDR3: TGTGCCAGCAGACTAATGACAGGGCCAACTAATGAAAAACTGTTTTTT.